Listed below are T cell receptor beta chains from one sample, sequenced in a study of early T cells in non-severe SARS-CoV-2 infection. TCRdb reprocessed the 5' RACE reads with MiXCR, giving one entry per CDR3 protein. The profile shows some 85,000 distinct CDR3 sequences, roughly 13% of them singletons. Material for sequencing was whole blood. The receptors were gathered from an adult who was a healthcare worker with PCR-confirmed SARS-CoV-2 infection or an uninfected control (not recorded which). The CDR3 runs from the conserved cysteine through the conserved F or W.

v_call cdr3_length cdr3_aa
TRBV6-2/TRBV6-3 14 CASRGGGAAETQYF
TRBV20-1 16 CSARSRTGFPNYEQYF
TRBV7-3 13 CASSLWGADEQFF
TRBV6-4 14 CARCCLGSSGPQHF
TRBV2 13 CASSVQGTGELFF
TRBV6-1 14 CASSERGRNSPLHF
TRBV6-5 12 CASTNTYNEQFF
TRBV20-1 15 CSAPLSRTGPYEQYF
TRBV11-3 12 CASSLPLGELFF
TRBV20-1 13 CSARGTAAYEQYF
TRBV12-3/TRBV12-4 15 CASSSPGTGFREQFF
TRBV11-2 18 CASSLRLGQNSGANVLTF
TRBV9 16 CASSVGTSGGQETQYF
TRBV7-2 13 CASSPVVGTEAFF
TRBV11-2 11 CASSHIAEAFF
TRBV20-1 14 CSATLGGSTDTQYF
TRBV5-1 14 CASSFGDGNQPQHF
TRBV3-1 15 CASSQDTRAYNEQFF
TRBV5-1 14 CASSPADRNYEQYF
TRBV2 15 CASSATSPPYNEQFF
TRBV30 15 CAWSAMAFSGSPLHF
TRBV6-2/TRBV6-3 15 CASLVPGQALETQYF
TRBV13 14 CASSLVDRNTEAFF
TRBV2 13 CASSAPGNYGYTF
TRBV7-2 15 CASSQGLAGYNEQFF
TRBV4-3 14 CASSQALGTTEAFF
TRBV4-3 15 CASSQDGTGNSPLHF
TRBV4-3 14 CASSQEGTGYEQYF
TRBV18 14 CASSPPTGANVLTF
TRBV5-1 12 CASRTGAHEQYF
TRBV2 14 CASSKIGRNQPQHF
TRBV19 12 CASSVEGQPQHF
TRBV6-1 14 CASTEGSSNQPQHF
TRBV6-2/TRBV6-3 13 CASSSPGLLEQFF
TRBV21-1 16 CASSKEGGTMNTEAFF
TRBV2 14 CASSSQGPSYEQYF
TRBV5-6 14 CASSPQGAFTEAFF
TRBV30 14 CAWRSGTGGTEAFF
TRBV6-6 14 CASRLGGENTEAFF
TRBV10-2 14 CASSESAVYNEQFF
TRBV15 14 CATSREGLSYEQYF
TRBV7-6 12 CASSFAEDTQYF
TRBV29-1 18 CSVHHPGGRGAENTEAFF
TRBV12-3/TRBV12-4 15 CASRGLRQGLNIQYF
TRBV15 14 CATSRERDADTQYF
TRBV7-9 13 CASATRTEYEQYF
TRBV12-3/TRBV12-4 14 CASSLRLNNEKLFF
TRBV9 13 CASSATMTGELFF
TRBV5-4 14 CASSLGGLEETQYF
TRBV10-3 13 CATNGGPNTEAFF
TRBV7-9 14 CASSSPDRNYGYTF
TRBV20-1 14 CSARVQLLNTEAFF
TRBV29-1 13 CSGVTGKQETQYF
TRBV5-4 16 CASSTGLSGVQETQYF
TRBV20-1 13 CSARGGRDYEQYF
TRBV10-3 11 CAISQADTQYF